Here is one TCR beta chain with its context. Its target is not known. The data were obtained in a study of cytomegalovirus exposure and HLA in healthy donors. Study information: As an earlier analysis found, some 170 million T cells yielded 117 million unique TCR beta sequences. Broader study findings: Several of the most significant clusters appeared linked to common viral pathogens, based on a later analysis. By a later analysis, the bulk of CMV-associated TCR beta chains appeared HLA-restricted.

13 Jbeta primers and 60 Vbeta primers were used for the PCR. Generated by immunoSEQ multiplex PCR, the TCRdb table keeps only in-frame clones and is missing some. The repertoire holds just over 95,000 clones, about four fifths seen once, with more than 7% in the top ten. The V and J ends lost 3 bases and 5 bases respectively, with 7 bases between them. CDR1 and CDR2 (germline): MNHEY, SMNVEV (reference sequence). The CDR3 covers 12 residues. V and J are TRBV27 and TRBJ1-1, with D perhaps matching TRBD1 (5 bases). The sample comprised PBMCs. The clonotype comes from a human donor in good health. The CDR3 coding sequence is TGTGCCAGCAGTTTTCGGGGGACTGAAGCTTTCTTT. Translation: CASSFRGTEAFF.